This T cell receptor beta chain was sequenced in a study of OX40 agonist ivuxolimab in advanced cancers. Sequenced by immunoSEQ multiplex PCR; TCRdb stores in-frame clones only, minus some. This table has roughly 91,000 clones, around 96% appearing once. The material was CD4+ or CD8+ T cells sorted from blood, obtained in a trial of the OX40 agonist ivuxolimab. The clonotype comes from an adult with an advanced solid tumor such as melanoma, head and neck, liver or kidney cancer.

CDR3 coding DNA: TGTGCCAGCAGTTTCAGACAGGCCTCCTACAATGAGCAGTTCTTC. Translated, it gives CASSFRQASYNEQFF. The V and J genes are TRBV28 and TRBJ2-1; tentatively, D is TRBD1 (6 bases). Germline V gives CDR1 MDHEN, CDR2 SYDVKM. The CDR3 totals 15 residues. V was clipped by 3 bases and J by 0 bases, with 9 bases between them.